This T cell receptor (beta chain) was obtained from a study of CD8+CD57+ T cells in acquired aplastic anemia (dated by TCRdb to 2016 to 2019). In the study overall: On average, sorted CD4+ and CD8+ cells yielded around 3.1 ug of extracted DNA, with a range of roughly 0.17 to 30 ug. Healthy donor samples averaged roughly 9.9 million reads for CD4+ and 11 million to 12 million for CD8+ cells. Study-wide findings and limitations: Around 31 CD8+ CDR3 sequences were shared between patients and controls but appeared highly expressed in patients and within their immunodominant clones. CD8+ Simpson's diversity did not differ significantly between patients and healthy controls (P=0.060).

This clonotype was observed at least ten times. The target of this receptor is not known. Base qualities are not at hand, and no much larger clone is one base apart. In this study, sorted CD4+ and CD8+ T cells from the blood of healthy subjects and of severe aplastic anemia patients had their TCR repertoires deep-sequenced. Ficoll-Paque density gradient centrifugation was used to isolate peripheral blood mononuclear cells. Before DNA extraction, CD4+ and CD8+ T cells were sorted with FACS or magnetic beads. Genomic DNA was used as template for profiling of TCR beta VDJ combinations and CDR3 sequences. An Illumina HiSeq 2000 was used for TCR repertoire sequencing. For the original study's pipeline: TRBV/TRBJ rearrangement plots, CDR3 size and DJ length profiles, and Simpson's diversity index were used to assess repertoires. The immunodominant clone was defined as the most abundant DNA sequence in deep sequencing data. CDR3 amino acid sequences were checked for sharing between subjects and were compared against published repertoires and the VDJdb database. TCRdb itself trimmed the public reads at Q25 with fastp, ran MiXCR and retained productive beta chains. Merged by CDR3 protein, the rows form single entries marked with the most common genes and DNA. TCRdb, rather than the study authors, made the V and J calls. The sample includes roughly 130,000 distinct CDR3 sequences, with 48% observed a single time. Of the sample, 2.5% is held by the ten largest clones.

This clonotype was obtained from a human donor in good health, serving as a control. The sequencing input was sorted CD4+, CD8+, or CD8+CD57+ T cells (not recorded which) from PBMCs.

The CDR3 region has the sequence CASSQAPDSTGNTIYF. The bases are TGCGCCAGCAGCCAAGCCCCCGACAGCACTGGAAACACCATATATTTT. The V and J segments used are TRBV4-1 and TRBJ1-3, and possibly TRBD1, on 5 matching bases. The CDR3 measures 16 amino acids from cysteine to phenylalanine. Only the CDR3 DNA is retained, 48 bases long and in frame from the first base. From a lookup of the germline V gene, CDR1 and CDR2 are MGHRA and YSYEKL. Between the V and J ends, shortened by 1 base and 2 bases respectively, the junction contains 12 bases.